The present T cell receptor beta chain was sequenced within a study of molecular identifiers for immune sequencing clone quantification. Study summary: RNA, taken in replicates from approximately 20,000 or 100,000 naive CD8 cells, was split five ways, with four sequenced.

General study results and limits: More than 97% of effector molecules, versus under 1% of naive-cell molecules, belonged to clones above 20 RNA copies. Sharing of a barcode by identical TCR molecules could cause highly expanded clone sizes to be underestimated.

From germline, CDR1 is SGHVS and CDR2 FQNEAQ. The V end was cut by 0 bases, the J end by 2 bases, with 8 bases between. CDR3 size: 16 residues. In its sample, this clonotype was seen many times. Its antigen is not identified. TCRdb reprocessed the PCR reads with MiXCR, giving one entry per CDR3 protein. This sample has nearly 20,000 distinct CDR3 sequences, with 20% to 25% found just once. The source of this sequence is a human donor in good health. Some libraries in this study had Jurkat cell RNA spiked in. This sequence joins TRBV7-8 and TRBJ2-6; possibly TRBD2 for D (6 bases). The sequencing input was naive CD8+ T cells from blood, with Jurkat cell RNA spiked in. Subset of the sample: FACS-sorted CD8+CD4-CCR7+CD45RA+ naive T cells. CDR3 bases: TGTGCCAGCAGCTTAGCCGGAGGGGCTGGGGCCAACGTCCTGACTTTC. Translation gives CASSLAGGAGANVLTF.